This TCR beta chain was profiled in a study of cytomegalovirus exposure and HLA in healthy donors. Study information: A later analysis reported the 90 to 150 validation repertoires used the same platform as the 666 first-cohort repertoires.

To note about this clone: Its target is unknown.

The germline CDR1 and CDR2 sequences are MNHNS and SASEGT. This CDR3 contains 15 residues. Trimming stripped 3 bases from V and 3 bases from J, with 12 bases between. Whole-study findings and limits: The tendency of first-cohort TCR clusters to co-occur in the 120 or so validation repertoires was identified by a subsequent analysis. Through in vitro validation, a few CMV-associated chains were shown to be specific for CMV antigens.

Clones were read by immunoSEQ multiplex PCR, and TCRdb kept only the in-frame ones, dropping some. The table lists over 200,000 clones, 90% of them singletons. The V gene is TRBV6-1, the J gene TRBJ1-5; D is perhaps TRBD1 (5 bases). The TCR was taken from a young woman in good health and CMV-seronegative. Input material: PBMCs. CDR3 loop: CASSDGGRSNQPQHF. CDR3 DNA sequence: TGTGCCAGCAGTGACGGGGGTAGGTCCAATCAGCCCCAGCATTTT.